This TCR beta chain was sequenced in a study of CD8 T cells in ankylosing spondylitis. Findings of the study overall: CD8+ cells made up the disease-linked clones, which were relatively rare in peripheral blood. Reported data indicate significant enrichment of disease-linked clones within matched ankylosing spondylitis synovial fluid. Both synovial fluid and blood in reactive arthritis had previously been reported to carry some motif variants. One TCR beta motif, made up of eight or nine highly homologous variants, appeared characteristic of ankylosing spondylitis blood.

The sample holds a few counts of this clonotype. Antigen unknown. By quantitative 5'-RACE with molecular barcodes, the TCR beta libraries were made. TCRdb reanalysed the 5' RACE reads using MiXCR and keeps one entry per CDR3 protein. The sample yields over 700,000 distinct CDR3 sequences, roughly 19% seen once. The CDR3 totals 13 residues. Trimming removed 6 bases from V and 4 bases from J; junction bases left unmatched: 5. Germline loops: CDR1 SNHLY, CDR2 FYNNEI. Sequencing was performed on blood, either unsorted or a sorted T cell fraction (not recorded which). The receptor comes from a male donor with ankylosing spondylitis. The chain is built from TRBV2 and TRBJ1-1, with 7 bases aligning to TRBD1. CDR3 sequence: CASRYRGSTEAFF. The CDR3 bases are TGTGCCAGCAGGTACAGGGGTAGCACTGAAGCTTTCTTT. The entire variable domain, with the rest obtained from reference TRBV2 and TRBJ1-1, is as follows: EPEVTQTPSHQVTQMGQEVILRCVPISNHLYFYWYRQILGQKVEFLVSFYNNEISEKSEIFDDQFSVERPDGSNFTLKIRSTKLEDSAMYFCASRYRGSTEAFFGQGTRLTVV.